The text below deals with one T cell receptor beta chain. This specimen belongs to a study of blood T cell repertoires in COVID-19. Study background: The United States, Italy and Spain provided the acute and convalescent COVID-19 samples. Nucleic acid was either cDNA or gDNA, and it came from T cells, B-cell-depleted T cells, or PBMCs.

The authors' processing: Counts of nucleated cells, estimated from reference gene primer amplification, were obtained. Here immunoSEQ multiplex PCR was the method, and the copy in TCRdb shows in-frame clones only, minus some. V and J calls and clone size are given by that table; D and trimming were obtained from the DNA. This sample yields fewer than 200,000 clones, of which 70% to 90% are seen a single time; 1.5% to 2% belongs to the top ten. The source is a man aged 18 to 35 who had recovered from COVID-19. Sequencing was carried out using peripheral blood.

CDR3 nucleotide sequence: TGTGCCAGCTCACCACCGCCTAGCGGAGACTACGAGCAGTACTTC. Translation gives CASSPPPSGDYEQYF. The chain has TRBV18 and TRBJ2-7, with 7 bases lining up with TRBD2. This CDR3 comprises 15 residues. V dropped 0 bases and J dropped 3; count of bases not matched to a gene: 5. CDR1 is KGHSH and CDR2 is LQKENI in the germline V gene.